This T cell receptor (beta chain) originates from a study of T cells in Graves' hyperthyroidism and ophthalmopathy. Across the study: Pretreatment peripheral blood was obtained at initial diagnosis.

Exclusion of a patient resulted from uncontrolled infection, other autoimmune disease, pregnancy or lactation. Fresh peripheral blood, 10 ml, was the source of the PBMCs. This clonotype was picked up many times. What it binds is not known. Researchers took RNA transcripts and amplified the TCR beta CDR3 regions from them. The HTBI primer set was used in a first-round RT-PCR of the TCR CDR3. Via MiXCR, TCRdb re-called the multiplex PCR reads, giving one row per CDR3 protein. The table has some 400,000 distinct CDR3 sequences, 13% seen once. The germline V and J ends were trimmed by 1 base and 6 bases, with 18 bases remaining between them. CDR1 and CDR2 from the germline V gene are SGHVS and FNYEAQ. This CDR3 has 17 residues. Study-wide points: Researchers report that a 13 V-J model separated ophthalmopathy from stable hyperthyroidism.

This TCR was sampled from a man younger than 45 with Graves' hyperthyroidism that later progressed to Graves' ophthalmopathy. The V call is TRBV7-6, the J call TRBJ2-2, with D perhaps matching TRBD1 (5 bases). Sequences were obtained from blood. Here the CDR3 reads CASSLGSAGSLSGELFF. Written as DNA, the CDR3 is TGTGCCAGCAGCTTAGGTTCGGCAGGGTCTCTCTCCGGGGAGCTGTTTTTT.